This T cell receptor beta chain was sequenced for a study of blood T cells in healthy people across ages. Remarks on this clonotype: What it binds is not known.

Germline V lookup: CDR1 MNHEY, CDR2 SVGAGI. The CDR3 sequence is 17 residues long. It was with a sample-barcoded 5' primer and a J-beta primer mix that a second PCR of about 7 to 12 cycles was run. Each CDR3 protein is one row after TCRdb ran MiXCR on the 5' RACE reads. Here the sample spans some 1.4 million distinct CDR3 sequences, roughly 40% being singletons. Study-wide results and limits: Aged donors had fewer naive CD4+ cells and lower diversity than long-lived donors.

This clonotype was obtained from a young woman in good health. The V call is TRBV6-5, the J call TRBJ2-5, with 13 bases that match TRBD2. The end of the DNA is better explained by TRBJ2-7, so the J call may be wrong. Sequencing was done on a sample of blood. DNA for the CDR3: TGTGCCAGCAGTTATGGGACTAGCGGGGTCGGGTCCGACGAGCAGTACTTC. It yields the protein CASSYGTSGVGSDEQYF.